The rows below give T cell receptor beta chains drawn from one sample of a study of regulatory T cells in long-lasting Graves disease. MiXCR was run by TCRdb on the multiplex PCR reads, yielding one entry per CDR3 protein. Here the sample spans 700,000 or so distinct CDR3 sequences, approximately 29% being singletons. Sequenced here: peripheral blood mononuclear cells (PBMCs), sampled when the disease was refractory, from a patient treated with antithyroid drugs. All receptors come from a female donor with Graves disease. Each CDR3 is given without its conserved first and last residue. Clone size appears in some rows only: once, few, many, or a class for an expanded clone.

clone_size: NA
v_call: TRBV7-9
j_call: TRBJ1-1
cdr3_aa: ASSLSEASAF

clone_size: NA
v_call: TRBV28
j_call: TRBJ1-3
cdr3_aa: ASSMGQSTSGNTIY

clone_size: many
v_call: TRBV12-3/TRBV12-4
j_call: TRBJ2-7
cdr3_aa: ASSFFIGGLPSYEQY

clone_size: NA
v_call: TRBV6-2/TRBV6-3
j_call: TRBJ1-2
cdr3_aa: ASSYSGAASNYGYT

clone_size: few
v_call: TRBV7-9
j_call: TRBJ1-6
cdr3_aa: ASSTGNYNSPLH

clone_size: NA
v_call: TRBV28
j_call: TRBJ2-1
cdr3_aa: ASSLPSGIDYNEQF

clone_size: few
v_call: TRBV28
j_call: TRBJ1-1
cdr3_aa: ASSLRGGLTDTEAF

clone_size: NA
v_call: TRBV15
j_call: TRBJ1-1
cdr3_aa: ATSRDFGHIEAF

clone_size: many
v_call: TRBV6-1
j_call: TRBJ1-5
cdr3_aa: ASNDRVHQPQH

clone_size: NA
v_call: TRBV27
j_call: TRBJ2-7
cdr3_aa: ASSFTGVHYEQY

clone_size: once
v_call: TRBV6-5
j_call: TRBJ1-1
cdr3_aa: ASSYANRFLNTEAF

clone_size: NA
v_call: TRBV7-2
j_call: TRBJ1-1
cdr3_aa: ASSVQGGYTEAF

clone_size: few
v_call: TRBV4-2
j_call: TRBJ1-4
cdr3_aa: ASSQVERSNEKLF

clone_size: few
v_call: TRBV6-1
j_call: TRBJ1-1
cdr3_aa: ASSLYGTETEAF

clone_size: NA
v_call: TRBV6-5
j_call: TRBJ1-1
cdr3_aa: ASSNWGDGDTEAF

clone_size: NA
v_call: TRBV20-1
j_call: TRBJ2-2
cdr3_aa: SARATGVGELF

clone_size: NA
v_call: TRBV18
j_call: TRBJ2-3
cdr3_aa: ASSPILRVADTQY

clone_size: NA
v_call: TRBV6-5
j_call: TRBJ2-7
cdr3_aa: ASSYSGQRTYEQY

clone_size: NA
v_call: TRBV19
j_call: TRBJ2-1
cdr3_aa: ASSRTSGDYNEQF